The 7 T cell receptor beta chains reported below all come from one sample, sequenced in a study of regulatory T cells in long-lasting Graves disease. Both iRepertoire HTBI primers and Arm-PCR of CDR3 regions were used to build the TCR beta libraries. One entry per CDR3 protein results from TCRdb running MiXCR on the multiplex PCR reads. The data show about 310,000 distinct CDR3 sequences, with 22% seen just once and 56% held by the top ten. The time point: persistent/refractory GD, antithyroid drugs over 5 years with positive TRAb. With RNA extracted from PBMCs as input, the TCR library was made. The sample in question was peripheral blood mononuclear cells (PBMCs), obtained when the disease was refractory, from a patient treated with antithyroid drugs. The receptors shown here come from a female donor with Graves disease.

The V call is TRBV7-4, the J call TRBJ2-5; D remains ambiguous. The CDR3 has 12 residues. V was pared by 6 bases and J by 2 bases, with 7 bases between. From germline, CDR1 is SGHVT and CDR2 SQSDAQ. CDR3 amino acids: CASRRRQETQYF. CDR3 DNA sequence: TGTGCCAGCAGGCGACGGCAAGAGACCCAGTACTTC.

This clonotype was detected a few times. Written as DNA, the CDR3 is TGTGCCAGCAGATCAGGGAATTCACCCCTCCACTTT. As protein: CASRSGNSPLHF. The V gene is TRBV28, the J gene TRBJ1-6; maybe TRBD1 (5 bases). V was clipped by 6 bases and J by 7 bases, with 7 bases between them. This CDR3 has 12 amino acids. Germline-derived CDR1 and CDR2 are MDHEN and SYDVKM.

This clonotype was picked up a small number of times. V and J are TRBV11-2 and TRBJ2-3, with TRBD2 matching 10 bases. This CDR3 comprises 15 residues. The germline CDR1 and CDR2 sequences are SGHAT and FQNNGV. The V segment lost 0 bases and the J segment 5 bases; nucleotides outside the gene matches: 2. CDR3 sequence reads: CASSLDRTSGDTQYF. CDR3 nucleotide sequence: TGTGCCAGCAGCTTAGATCGGACTAGCGGAGATACGCAGTATTTT.

This clonotype was found many times. The chain recombines TRBV3-1 with TRBJ2-5, with D possibly matching TRBD2 (7 bases). Germline V gene data show CDR1 as LGHDT and CDR2 as YNNKEL (reference sequence). The CDR3 spans 14 residues. V lost 0 bases, J lost 5 bases, and 10 bases lay in between. CDR3 sequence (DNA): TGTGCCAGCAGCCAAGAACGGGGGGCGGAGACCCAGTACTTC. Its translation is CASSQERGAETQYF.

This clonotype was recorded many times. V gene TRBV20-1 combines with J gene TRBJ2-5; 7 bases line up with TRBD1. Germline V gene lookup returns CDR1 DFQATT and CDR2 SNEGSKA (reference sequence). The CDR3 is made up of 14 amino acids. V shed 5 bases, J shed 1 base, and the junction held 7 bases outside the gene matches. Written as DNA, the CDR3 is TGCAGTGCTTGCCGGGACAGTTCCCAAGAGACCCAGTACTTC. This gives the protein CSACRDSSQETQYF.

There are a few counts of this clonotype. This chain uses TRBV4-1 with TRBJ2-7; TRBD2 matches at 10 bases. This CDR3 comprises 15 residues. Trimming cost V 2 bases and J 6 bases; bases outside gene matches: 7. Germline CDR1 and CDR2: MGHRA and YSYEKL. The CDR3 region is CASSQTGLAAAEQYF. The CDR3 bases are TGCGCCAGCAGCCAAACCGGACTAGCGGCGGCCGAGCAGTACTTC.

This chain connects TRBV7-9 to TRBJ2-7, with D maybe TRBD2 (6 bases). Germline V CDR1 and CDR2: SEHNR, FQNEAQ (reference sequence). The CDR3 has 16 residues. With 1 base removed from V and 5 bases from J, the gap between germline ends came to 18 bases. The CDR3 DNA reads as TGTGCCAGCAGCTTAGAGGCTGCTAGCGCTCGGGACGAGCAGTACTTC. It translates to CASSLEAASARDEQYF.